A selection of T cell receptor beta chains follows, all from one sample in a study of CD4 T cells in relation to SARS-CoV-2 and coronaviruses. Sequencing was performed with immunoSEQ multiplex PCR; in TCRdb, only in-frame clones are kept and a portion is missing. The sample carries 50,000 to 70,000 clones, about 90% recorded once. The sequenced material came from naive CD4+ T cells from PBMCs. These receptors all stem from an adult with COVID-19. The CDR3 runs from the conserved cysteine through the conserved F or W. The order of the fields is CDR3 length, J gene, D gene, clone size, V gene, CDR3 protein, CDR3 DNA. A D gene is named only where the DNA matches it firmly. Where a row states a size, it is once, few, many or the class of an expanded clone; other rows omit it.

cdr3_length: 14
j_call: TRBJ2-7
d_call: TRBD2
clone_size: -
v_call: TRBV3-1/TRBV3-2
cdr3_aa: CASSVGGPFYEQYF
cdr3_nt: TGTGCCAGCAGTGTGGGAGGGCCTTTTTACGAGCAGTACTTC

cdr3_length: 16
j_call: TRBJ2-1
d_call: TRBD2
clone_size: -
v_call: TRBV6-1
cdr3_aa: CASSEEGREVYNEQFF
cdr3_nt: TGTGCCAGCAGTGAAGAGGGGCGGGAGGTTTACAATGAGCAGTTCTTC

cdr3_length: 14
j_call: TRBJ2-3
d_call: -
clone_size: -
v_call: TRBV5-8
cdr3_aa: CASSRGSKTDTQYF
cdr3_nt: TGTGCCAGCAGTCGTGGTAGCAAAACAGATACGCAGTATTTT

cdr3_length: 11
j_call: TRBJ1-1
d_call: -
clone_size: once
v_call: TRBV12-3/TRBV12-4
cdr3_aa: CASRLDLKAFF
cdr3_nt: TGTGCCAGCAGATTGGACCTCAAAGCTTTCTTT

cdr3_length: 13
j_call: TRBJ1-6
d_call: -
clone_size: -
v_call: TRBV5-1
cdr3_aa: CASSLEGNSPLHF
cdr3_nt: TGCGCCAGCAGCTTGGAGGGCAATTCACCCCTCCACTTT

cdr3_length: 18
j_call: TRBJ2-3
d_call: TRBD2
clone_size: -
v_call: TRBV9
cdr3_aa: CASSVAFPNSGSKDTQYF
cdr3_nt: TGTGCCAGCAGCGTAGCCTTTCCCAATAGCGGGTCGAAAGATACGCAGTATTTT

cdr3_length: 14
j_call: TRBJ1-5
d_call: TRBD1
clone_size: -
v_call: TRBV7-2
cdr3_aa: CASSLGTGVQPQHF
cdr3_nt: TGTGCCAGCAGCTTAGGGACAGGGGTTCAGCCCCAGCATTTT

cdr3_length: 18
j_call: TRBJ2-2
d_call: -
clone_size: -
v_call: TRBV24-1
cdr3_aa: CATSVPGGRGRSTGELFF
cdr3_nt: TGTGCCACCAGTGTTCCTGGGGGCAGGGGAAGATCCACCGGGGAGCTGTTTTTT

cdr3_length: 15
j_call: TRBJ1-2
d_call: TRBD1
clone_size: -
v_call: TRBV10-3
cdr3_aa: CAISAAAGQGYGYTF
cdr3_nt: TGTGCCATCAGTGCCGCCGCGGGACAGGGCTATGGCTACACCTTC

cdr3_length: 14
j_call: TRBJ2-7
d_call: -
clone_size: -
v_call: TRBV28
cdr3_aa: CASSFWTGGREQYF
cdr3_nt: TGTGCCAGCAGTTTCTGGACAGGAGGGCGCGAGCAGTACTTC

cdr3_length: 14
j_call: TRBJ1-6
d_call: -
clone_size: -
v_call: TRBV2
cdr3_aa: CASTQGTANSPLHF
cdr3_nt: TGTGCCAGCACCCAAGGGACGGCAAATTCACCCCTCCACTTT

cdr3_length: 14
j_call: TRBJ2-7
d_call: TRBD2
clone_size: once
v_call: TRBV6-6
cdr3_aa: CATGLAGSSYEQYF
cdr3_nt: TGTGCCACAGGCCTAGCGGGTAGTTCCTACGAGCAGTACTTC

cdr3_length: 18
j_call: TRBJ2-3
d_call: -
clone_size: -
v_call: TRBV24-1
cdr3_aa: CATSDIVRDRGSPDTQYF
cdr3_nt: TGTGCCACCAGTGATATAGTCCGGGATCGCGGATCCCCAGATACGCAGTATTTT

cdr3_length: 14
j_call: TRBJ1-5
d_call: -
clone_size: -
v_call: TRBV3-1/TRBV3-2
cdr3_aa: CASSHTTGNQPQHF
cdr3_nt: TGTGCCAGCAGCCACACTACAGGCAATCAGCCCCAGCATTTT

cdr3_length: 13
j_call: TRBJ2-5
d_call: -
clone_size: once
v_call: TRBV30
cdr3_aa: CAWNRQRQETQYF
cdr3_nt: TGTGCCTGGAATCGACAACGACAAGAGACCCAGTACTTC

cdr3_length: 16
j_call: TRBJ2-1
d_call: -
clone_size: -
v_call: TRBV7-8
cdr3_aa: CASSLSYDMSYNEQFF
cdr3_nt: TGTGCCAGCAGCTTATCTTATGACATGAGCTACAATGAGCAGTTCTTC

cdr3_length: 16
j_call: TRBJ2-2
d_call: -
clone_size: -
v_call: TRBV3-1/TRBV3-2
cdr3_aa: CASSLTGRSNTGELFF
cdr3_nt: TGTGCCAGCAGCCTAACAGGGAGATCGAACACCGGGGAGCTGTTTTTT

cdr3_length: 13
j_call: TRBJ1-4
d_call: TRBD1
clone_size: -
v_call: TRBV28
cdr3_aa: CASIDRVGEKLFF
cdr3_nt: TGTGCCAGCATAGACAGGGTTGGCGAAAAACTGTTTTTT

cdr3_length: 14
j_call: TRBJ1-1
d_call: -
clone_size: -
v_call: TRBV5-1
cdr3_aa: CASKTGTPLGKAFF
cdr3_nt: TGCGCCAGCAAAACCGGGACACCCCTTGGTAAAGCTTTCTTT

cdr3_length: 13
j_call: TRBJ1-4
d_call: -
clone_size: -
v_call: TRBV28
cdr3_aa: CASSLQPHEKLFF
cdr3_nt: TGTGCCAGCAGTTTACAACCTCACGAAAAACTGTTTTTT

cdr3_length: 14
j_call: TRBJ2-7
d_call: TRBD2
clone_size: -
v_call: TRBV6-5
cdr3_aa: CASSRTSGSSEQYF
cdr3_nt: TGTGCCAGCTCACGGACTAGCGGGAGTTCCGAGCAGTACTTC

cdr3_length: 17
j_call: TRBJ2-5
d_call: TRBD2
clone_size: -
v_call: TRBV28
cdr3_aa: CASSPLGLAGGQETQYF
cdr3_nt: TGTGCCAGCAGTCCCCTGGGACTAGCGGGAGGACAAGAGACCCAGTACTTC

cdr3_length: 15
j_call: TRBJ2-7
d_call: -
clone_size: -
v_call: TRBV5-1
cdr3_aa: CASSLVPGSSYEQYF
cdr3_nt: TGCGCCAGCAGCTTGGTTCCAGGGAGCTCCTACGAGCAGTACTTC

cdr3_length: 15
j_call: TRBJ2-2
d_call: -
clone_size: once
v_call: TRBV25-1
cdr3_aa: CASSAPLGVSGELFF
cdr3_nt: TGTGCCAGCAGTGCCCCGCTAGGGGTTAGCGGGGAGCTGTTTTTT

cdr3_length: 13
j_call: TRBJ1-1
d_call: -
clone_size: once
v_call: TRBV2
cdr3_aa: CASSWKMNTEAFF
cdr3_nt: TGTGCCAGCAGCTGGAAGATGAACACTGAAGCTTTCTTT

cdr3_length: 14
j_call: TRBJ2-2
d_call: TRBD1
clone_size: -
v_call: TRBV19
cdr3_aa: CASSNRGRAGELFF
cdr3_nt: TGTGCCAGTAGTAACAGGGGGCGCGCCGGGGAGCTGTTTTTT

cdr3_length: 18
j_call: TRBJ2-1
d_call: TRBD2
clone_size: -
v_call: TRBV5-4
cdr3_aa: CASSSGTSGYSSYNEQFF
cdr3_nt: TGTGCCAGCAGCTCGGGGACTAGCGGTTACAGCTCCTACAATGAGCAGTTCTTC

cdr3_length: 12
j_call: TRBJ1-1
d_call: -
clone_size: -
v_call: TRBV7-9
cdr3_aa: CASSFPNTEAFF
cdr3_nt: TGTGCCAGCAGCTTCCCCAACACTGAAGCTTTCTTT

cdr3_length: 15
j_call: TRBJ2-5
d_call: -
clone_size: -
v_call: TRBV14
cdr3_aa: CASSQVEGARETQYF
cdr3_nt: TGTGCCAGCAGCCAGGTAGAGGGAGCACGAGAGACCCAGTACTTC

cdr3_length: 13
j_call: TRBJ1-1
d_call: -
clone_size: -
v_call: TRBV30
cdr3_aa: CAWRAARNTEAFF
cdr3_nt: TGTGCCTGGAGGGCGGCCCGGAACACTGAAGCTTTCTTT

cdr3_length: 14
j_call: TRBJ2-6
d_call: -
clone_size: -
v_call: TRBV6-5
cdr3_aa: CASIRGHGANVLTF
cdr3_nt: TGTGCCAGCATTCGGGGGCATGGGGCCAACGTCCTGACTTTC

cdr3_length: 13
j_call: TRBJ2-1
d_call: -
clone_size: -
v_call: TRBV12-3/TRBV12-4
cdr3_aa: CASSRLGFNEQFF
cdr3_nt: TGTGCCAGCAGTCGACTAGGTTTCAATGAGCAGTTCTTC

cdr3_length: 14
j_call: TRBJ2-7
d_call: -
clone_size: -
v_call: TRBV6-2/TRBV6-3
cdr3_aa: CASSYSSRAFEQYF
cdr3_nt: TGTGCCAGCAGTTACTCGAGTCGGGCCTTCGAGCAGTACTTC

cdr3_length: 13
j_call: TRBJ2-5
d_call: -
clone_size: -
v_call: TRBV19
cdr3_aa: CASTKTGVETQYF
cdr3_nt: TGTGCCAGTACCAAAACAGGAGTGGAGACCCAGTACTTC

cdr3_length: 14
j_call: TRBJ2-3
d_call: -
clone_size: -
v_call: TRBV6-6
cdr3_aa: CASSSGGSTDTQYF
cdr3_nt: TGTGCCAGCAGTTCTGGGGGTAGCACAGATACGCAGTATTTT

cdr3_length: 13
j_call: TRBJ2-7
d_call: TRBD2
clone_size: -
v_call: TRBV28
cdr3_aa: CASIAGGSYEQYF
cdr3_nt: TGTGCCAGCATAGCGGGCGGCTCCTACGAGCAGTACTTC

cdr3_length: 16
j_call: TRBJ2-3
d_call: -
clone_size: -
v_call: TRBV9
cdr3_aa: CASSVGRNPGVNTQYF
cdr3_nt: TGTGCCAGCAGCGTAGGCAGGAACCCGGGAGTGAATACGCAGTATTTT

cdr3_length: 14
j_call: TRBJ1-1
d_call: TRBD1
clone_size: -
v_call: TRBV7-3
cdr3_aa: CASSVTGGNTEAFF
cdr3_nt: TGTGCCAGCAGCGTGACAGGGGGGAACACTGAAGCTTTCTTT

cdr3_length: 13
j_call: TRBJ1-2
d_call: -
clone_size: -
v_call: TRBV19
cdr3_aa: CASSIDRTRGYTF
cdr3_nt: TGTGCCAGTAGTATAGATAGAACGAGAGGCTACACCTTC

cdr3_length: 12
j_call: TRBJ1-1
d_call: -
clone_size: once
v_call: TRBV30
cdr3_aa: CAWSNEGAEAFF
cdr3_nt: TGTGCCTGGAGTAATGAGGGGGCTGAAGCTTTCTTT

cdr3_length: 16
j_call: TRBJ1-1
d_call: TRBD1
clone_size: -
v_call: TRBV5-1
cdr3_aa: CASSLALSGQITEAFF
cdr3_nt: TGCGCCAGCAGCTTGGCCCTGTCGGGACAGATTACTGAAGCTTTCTTT

cdr3_length: 17
j_call: TRBJ1-1
d_call: TRBD1
clone_size: -
v_call: TRBV19
cdr3_aa: CASSIMGQGAGNTEAFF
cdr3_nt: TGTGCCAGTAGTATTATGGGACAGGGGGCTGGGAACACTGAAGCTTTCTTT

cdr3_length: 17
j_call: TRBJ2-1
d_call: -
clone_size: -
v_call: TRBV21-1
cdr3_aa: CASSKVKSCDSYNEQFF
cdr3_nt: TGTGCCAGCAGCAAAGTAAAGTCCTGTGACTCCTACAATGAGCAGTTCTTC

cdr3_length: 15
j_call: TRBJ2-3
d_call: -
clone_size: -
v_call: TRBV7-2
cdr3_aa: CASSLGDVGTDTQYF
cdr3_nt: TGTGCCAGCAGCTTAGGCGACGTAGGCACAGATACGCAGTATTTT

cdr3_length: 15
j_call: TRBJ2-5
d_call: -
clone_size: -
v_call: TRBV10-1
cdr3_aa: CASSESLGAQETQYF
cdr3_nt: TGCGCCAGCAGTGAGTCTCTGGGGGCGCAAGAGACCCAGTACTTC

cdr3_length: 14
j_call: TRBJ2-6
d_call: -
clone_size: -
v_call: TRBV5-6
cdr3_aa: CASSLGSGANVLTF
cdr3_nt: TGTGCCAGCAGCCTGGGGTCTGGGGCCAACGTCCTGACTTTC

cdr3_length: 15
j_call: TRBJ1-4
d_call: -
clone_size: -
v_call: TRBV5-6
cdr3_aa: CASSTHRESNEKLFF
cdr3_nt: TGTGCCAGCAGCACCCACAGGGAGTCTAATGAAAAACTGTTTTTT

cdr3_length: 16
j_call: TRBJ2-3
d_call: -
clone_size: -
v_call: TRBV4-1
cdr3_aa: CASSLRRGQSTDTQYF
cdr3_nt: TGCGCCAGCAGCCTTCGTCGCGGGCAGAGCACAGATACGCAGTATTTT

cdr3_length: 15
j_call: TRBJ2-1
d_call: TRBD2
clone_size: once
v_call: TRBV2
cdr3_aa: CASTMIAGGINEQFF
cdr3_nt: TGTGCCAGCACCATGATAGCGGGAGGGATCAATGAGCAGTTCTTC

cdr3_length: 15
j_call: TRBJ1-2
d_call: -
clone_size: -
v_call: TRBV10-3
cdr3_aa: CAISESEGGRNGYTF
cdr3_nt: TGTGCCATCAGTGAGTCCGAGGGGGGGAGGAATGGCTACACCTTC

cdr3_length: 15
j_call: TRBJ2-7
d_call: TRBD1
clone_size: -
v_call: TRBV5-4
cdr3_aa: CASSLRGQGAYEQYF
cdr3_nt: TGTGCCAGCAGCTTGAGGGGACAGGGGGCTTACGAGCAGTACTTC

cdr3_length: 17
j_call: TRBJ2-3
d_call: -
clone_size: -
v_call: TRBV11-2
cdr3_aa: CASSRRTIGGGTDTQYF
cdr3_nt: TGTGCCAGCAGCCGCCGGACCATAGGGGGGGGCACAGATACGCAGTATTTT

cdr3_length: 15
j_call: TRBJ2-2
d_call: TRBD1
clone_size: few
v_call: TRBV5-4
cdr3_aa: CASSPLQGGTGELFF
cdr3_nt: TGTGCCAGCAGTCCGTTACAGGGGGGAACCGGGGAGCTGTTTTTT

cdr3_length: 11
j_call: TRBJ2-5
d_call: -
clone_size: -
v_call: TRBV19
cdr3_aa: CASSIKETQYF
cdr3_nt: TGTGCCAGTAGTATAAAAGAGACCCAGTACTTC

cdr3_length: 12
j_call: TRBJ2-3
d_call: -
clone_size: -
v_call: TRBV11-3
cdr3_aa: CASSSGTDTQYF
cdr3_nt: TGTGCCAGCAGCTCCGGCACAGATACGCAGTATTTT

cdr3_length: 14
j_call: TRBJ1-1
d_call: -
clone_size: -
v_call: TRBV7-9
cdr3_aa: CASSFGGGNTEAFF
cdr3_nt: TGTGCCAGCAGCTTCGGGGGGGGGAACACTGAAGCTTTCTTT

cdr3_length: 16
j_call: TRBJ2-7
d_call: -
clone_size: once
v_call: TRBV5-1
cdr3_aa: CASSPTGTGDSYEQYF
cdr3_nt: TGCGCCAGCAGCCCCACCGGGACTGGGGACTCCTACGAGCAGTACTTC